The 9 T cell receptor beta chains in this list originate from one sample, sequenced in a study of cytomegalovirus exposure and HLA in healthy donors. Researchers ran the PCR with 60 Vbeta and 13 Jbeta primers. The assay was immunoSEQ multiplex PCR, and TCRdb's table has in-frame clones only and misses some. The sample gives about 130,000 clones, 80% of which show up once; 4% is in the top ten. Source material: PBMCs. These receptors were obtained from a woman aged 40 to 55 in good health and CMV-seronegative.

This clone was observed a few times. V is TRBV11-2 and J is TRBJ2-5; possible D gene TRBD1, 5 bases. Germline CDR1 SGHAT, CDR2 FQNNGV. The germline V and J ends were trimmed by 1 base and 5 bases, with 17 bases remaining between them. The CDR3 is 16 residues long. CDR3 protein: CASSLGQKQVQETQYF. The DNA for the CDR3 is TGTGCCAGCAGCTTAGGCCAGAAACAGGTTCAGGAGACCCAGTACTTC.

This chain joins TRBV15 and TRBJ2-7, with a tentative D call TRBD2 (6 bases). The CDR3 covers 16 residues. The germline V and J ends were trimmed by 0 bases and 2 bases, with 14 bases remaining between them. Germline V CDR1 and CDR2: LNHNV, YYDKDF (reference sequence). CDR3 loop: CATSRDRERSTYEQYF. In DNA, the CDR3 is TGTGCCACCAGCAGAGATCGGGAGCGGTCTACCTACGAGCAGTACTTC. Based on the CDR3 plus reference TRBV15 and TRBJ2-7, the full variable domain is DAMVIQNPRYQVTQFGKPVTLSCSQTLNHNVMYWYQQKSSQAPKLLFHYYDKDFNNEADTPDNFQSRRPNTSFCFLDIRSPGLGDTAMYLCATSRDRERSTYEQYFGPGTRLTVT.

The rearrangement uses TRBV7-3 and TRBJ2-1, with 7 bases lining up with TRBD2. Germline CDR1 is SGHTA and CDR2 is FQGTGA. J was trimmed by 9 bases and V by 2 bases; bases with no gene match: 16. The CDR3 has 17 residues. CDR3 DNA sequence: TGTGCCAGCAGCTTAGGGCCTGGGGCTAGCGGCAGAAGTGAGCAGTTCTTC. It encodes CASSLGPGASGRSEQFF.

The chain joins TRBV6-5 to TRBJ1-5; D is unclear. The germline V gene encodes CDR1 MNHEY and CDR2 SVGAGI. V lost 8 bases to trimming and J lost 1 base, with 6 bases between them. The CDR3 consists of 12 residues. This CDR3 reads CASGISNQPQHF. CDR3 DNA: TGTGCCAGCGGCATCAGCAATCAGCCCCAGCATTTT.

This sequence joins TRBV7-2 and TRBJ1-2, with D possibly being TRBD1 (5 bases). The V and J ends lost 2 bases and 7 bases respectively, with 17 bases between them. Germline loops: CDR1 SGHTA, CDR2 FQGNSA. The CDR3 runs 15 residues. In DNA form, the CDR3 reads TGTGCCAGCAGCTTATTAGCAGGGATGTCGGTTGGCTACACCTTC. It codes for CASSLLAGMSVGYTF.

This chain connects TRBV19 to TRBJ1-5; perhaps TRBD1 as D (6 bases). The CDR3 is 14 amino acids. Germline V lookup: CDR1 LNHDA, CDR2 SQIVND (reference sequence). The V and J ends lost 3 bases and 6 bases respectively, with 12 bases between them. The CDR3 DNA is TGTGCCAGTAGTATGGGGCAGGGGATTCAGCCCCAGCATTTT. As protein: CASSMGQGIQPQHF.

The sample holds a few counts of this clone. V and J are TRBV5-4 and TRBJ2-1; 8 nucleotides match TRBD1. This CDR3 has 14 residues. V was clipped by 3 bases and J by 7 bases; unmatched bases: 6. Germline V gene lookup returns CDR1 SGHNT and CDR2 YYREEE (reference sequence). CDR3 bases: TGTGCCAGCAGCTCCGGACAGGGTGGTAATGAGCAGTTCTTC. This translates into CASSSGQGGNEQFF.

The V and J genes are TRBV19 and TRBJ2-7; TRBD2 might be the D (6 bases). The V end lost 1 base, the J end lost 3 bases, and 10 bases lay between the germline ends. CDR1 and CDR2 (germline): LNHDA, SQIVND (reference sequence). The CDR3 contains 14 residues. The CDR3 protein is CASSIAGGDYEQYF. The CDR3 DNA is TGTGCCAGTAGTATAGCCGGGGGTGACTACGAGCAGTACTTC.

This rearrangement joins TRBV4-1 to TRBJ2-2, with unresolved D. Germline loops: CDR1 MGHRA, CDR2 YSYEKL. This CDR3 is built from 14 residues. V was shortened by 0 bases and J by 4 bases, with 6 bases between the two germline ends. The CDR3 reads CASSQDVLTGELFF. In DNA form, the CDR3 reads TGCGCCAGCAGCCAAGATGTCCTCACCGGGGAGCTGTTTTTT.